Here is one T cell receptor beta chain with its context. The data belong to a study of T cell changes during pregnancy in multiple sclerosis. Data came from immunoSEQ multiplex PCR; TCRdb stores just in-frame clones and leaves some out. The sample records some 60,000 clones, around 95% being singletons. The germline V gene encodes CDR1 SGDLS and CDR2 YYNGEE. The junction had 6 bases not matched to a gene; V was cut back by 4 bases and J by 8 bases. The CDR3 totals 15 residues. This sample comprised CD4+ T cells from peripheral blood mononuclear cells, obtained before pregnancy. The chain has TRBV9 and TRBJ1-6, with 10 positions matching TRBD1. The sequence derives from a female donor with multiple sclerosis, enrolled in a pregnancy study. Here the CDR3 reads CASSSGDRGDSPLHF. The CDR3 DNA reads TGTGCCAGCAGCTCGGGGGACAGGGGAGATTCACCCCTCCACTTT.